The rows below give T cell receptor beta chains drawn from one sample of a study of CD8+ T cells in alopecia areata. Data came from immunoSEQ multiplex PCR; TCRdb stores just in-frame clones and leaves some out. This sample carries 60,000 to 70,000 clones, 40% to 50% of them seen once, and the ten largest clones take 15% to 20%. Source: CD8+ T cells sorted from blood, taken at week 0. The receptors here all came from a human donor with alopecia areata. CDR3s include the opening cysteine and the closing phenylalanine or tryptophan. A D gene is named only where the DNA matches it firmly. Only part of the rows carry a size: once, few, many, or a class if the clone is expanded.

D: TRBD2
size: .
V: TRBV7-8
J: TRBJ2-1
DNA: TGCGCCAGCAGCCAAGGACTAGCCCCCTACAATGAGCAGTTCTTC
CDR3: CASSQGLAPYNEQFF

D: TRBD1
size: .
V: TRBV7-8
J: TRBJ2-1
DNA: TGTGCCAGCAGCCACCCAGAGACAGGGTACAATGAGCAGTTCTTC
CDR3: CASSHPETGYNEQFF

D: TRBD2
size: .
V: TRBV28
J: TRBJ2-3
DNA: TGTGCCAGCAGTTCGGGACTAGCGGGTGTCACAGATACGCAGTATTTT
CDR3: CASSSGLAGVTDTQYF

D: TRBD2
size: .
V: TRBV9
J: TRBJ2-1
DNA: TGCGCCAGCAGCCAAGGGCTAGCGGACTACAATGAGCAGTTCTTC
CDR3: CASSQGLADYNEQFF

D: .
size: once
V: TRBV30
J: TRBJ1-1
DNA: TGTGCCTGGAGTGACGGGGCGGGCGCTGAAGCTTTCTTT
CDR3: CAWSDGAGAEAFF

D: .
size: .
V: TRBV29-1
J: TRBJ2-7
DNA: TGCAGCGCCCTTAAAGCCTACGAGCAGTACTTC
CDR3: CSALKAYEQYF

D: TRBD1
size: .
V: TRBV29-1
J: TRBJ2-3
DNA: TGCAGCGTTGCATCCTACTACAGGGGACAGGCAACAGATACGCAGTATTTT
CDR3: CSVASYYRGQATDTQYF

D: .
size: .
V: TRBV6-5
J: TRBJ2-1
DNA: TGTGCCAGCAGTTACAATTACAATGAGCAGTTCTTC
CDR3: CASSYNYNEQFF

D: TRBD2
size: .
V: TRBV11-2
J: TRBJ2-7
DNA: TGTGCCAGCAGCTTAGGGGAGGGGCAGTACTTC
CDR3: CASSLGEGQYF

D: .
size: few
V: TRBV25-1
J: TRBJ2-6
DNA: TGTGCCAGCAGTGAATCTACAGGGTCGTTCTCTGGGGCCAACGTCCTGACTTTC
CDR3: CASSESTGSFSGANVLTF

D: TRBD2
size: .
V: TRBV7-9
J: TRBJ2-5
DNA: TGTGCCAGCAGTTCTGGACTAGCGGGAGAAAAGTACTTC
CDR3: CASSSGLAGEKYF

D: TRBD1
size: .
V: TRBV2
J: TRBJ2-1
DNA: TGTGCCAGCACCCGGTCCCGGACAGGGTACGATGAGCAGTTCTTC
CDR3: CASTRSRTGYDEQFF

D: .
size: .
V: TRBV25-1
J: TRBJ2-7
DNA: TGTGCCAGCAGTGATCGGACTCCGGCCCTCGAGCAGTACTTC
CDR3: CASSDRTPALEQYF

D: TRBD2
size: .
V: TRBV5-1
J: TRBJ2-7
DNA: TGCGCCAGCAGCTTGTGGAGCGGGAGCTCCTACGAGCAGTACTTC
CDR3: CASSLWSGSSYEQYF

D: .
size: few
V: TRBV19
J: TRBJ1-1
DNA: TGTGCCAGTAGTTCCCCGGCCCCGGGCACTGAAGCTTTCTTT
CDR3: CASSSPAPGTEAFF

D: .
size: .
V: TRBV4-3
J: TRBJ2-7
DNA: TGCGCCAGCAGCCAGTCCCGATGGGGCGGGGGCACCTACGAGCAGTACTTC
CDR3: CASSQSRWGGGTYEQYF

D: .
size: .
V: TRBV29-1
J: TRBJ2-7
DNA: TGCAGCGTTTCAGGACAAAGGACCTACGAGCAGTACTTC
CDR3: CSVSGQRTYEQYF

D: TRBD2
size: few
V: TRBV7-2
J: TRBJ2-7
DNA: TGTGCCAGCATCAGCGGGGCGGCTAGCGGGAACTACGAGCAGTACTTC
CDR3: CASISGAASGNYEQYF

D: TRBD2
size: .
V: TRBV27
J: TRBJ2-1
DNA: TGTTCCTCAGCAGGGGCGGGAGGGTACAATGAGCAGTTCTTC
CDR3: CSSAGAGGYNEQFF

D: .
size: .
V: TRBV7-9
J: TRBJ1-4
DNA: TGTGCCAGCAGCTTAATCACCGACAGGATTAATGAAAAACTGTTTTTT
CDR3: CASSLITDRINEKLFF

D: .
size: .
V: TRBV29-1
J: TRBJ2-3
DNA: TGCAGCGTTGCGTCAGGGAGAGACCCTCCAATGTGGTATTTT
CDR3: CSVASGRDPPMWYF

D: .
size: .
V: TRBV2
J: TRBJ1-5
DNA: TGTGCCAGCAGTGAATTTCGGGGAGGCAATCAGCCCCAGCATTTT
CDR3: CASSEFRGGNQPQHF

D: TRBD1
size: .
V: TRBV6-1
J: TRBJ2-7
DNA: TGTGCCAGCAGTGAAGTGACAGGGGACGAGCAGTACTTC
CDR3: CASSEVTGDEQYF

D: .
size: few
V: TRBV27
J: TRBJ2-7
DNA: TGTGCCAGCAGTCCACGGGCGGTGGGGAGGTTAGCCTACGAGCAGTACTTC
CDR3: CASSPRAVGRLAYEQYF

D: TRBD1
size: .
V: TRBV30
J: TRBJ1-1
DNA: TGTGCCTGGCGCCGCGACAGGGGTAAATTTGATGAAGCTTTCTTT
CDR3: CAWRRDRGKFDEAFF

D: .
size: few
V: TRBV7-9
J: TRBJ2-6
DNA: TGTGCCAGCAGCCCAAGGCCGGGGTCCTCCGGGGCCAACGTCCTGACTTTC
CDR3: CASSPRPGSSGANVLTF

D: .
size: few
V: TRBV7-9
J: TRBJ1-5
DNA: TGTGCCAGCAGCCTCGGAGGGGATCAGCCCCAGCATTTT
CDR3: CASSLGGDQPQHF

D: .
size: few
V: TRBV11-1
J: TRBJ2-2
DNA: TGTGCCAGCAGCTTTGGGGGAGCCGGGGAGCTGTTTTTT
CDR3: CASSFGGAGELFF

D: .
size: .
V: TRBV9
J: TRBJ2-7
DNA: TGTGCCAGCAGCCCCGCTGGGAACGAGCAGTACTTC
CDR3: CASSPAGNEQYF

D: .
size: few
V: TRBV29-1
J: TRBJ2-6
DNA: TGCAGCGTTGAAGGAGCTACTGGGGCCAACGTCCTGACTTTC
CDR3: CSVEGATGANVLTF

D: TRBD1
size: .
V: TRBV7-9
J: TRBJ2-4
DNA: TGTGCCAGCAGGGACAGGGAAGACATTCAGTACTTC
CDR3: CASRDREDIQYF

D: .
size: few
V: TRBV6-5
J: TRBJ2-5
DNA: TGTGCCAGCAGCCAAGGAGTAAATCAAGAGACCCAGTACTTC
CDR3: CASSQGVNQETQYF

D: .
size: few
V: TRBV7-2
J: TRBJ2-7
DNA: TGTGCCAGCAGCGTCCCGGGACGGCTCTCCGAGCAGTACTTC
CDR3: CASSVPGRLSEQYF

D: TRBD2
size: many
V: TRBV2
J: TRBJ2-3
DNA: TGTGCCAGCGGTAGCGGGAGAGGTTATGCAGATACGCAGTATTTT
CDR3: CASGSGRGYADTQYF

D: TRBD2
size: few
V: TRBV5-6
J: TRBJ2-1
DNA: TGTGCCTCCAGCGTGGCGGGAGGGGTTGAGCAGTTCTTC
CDR3: CASSVAGGVEQFF

D: .
size: .
V: TRBV7-9
J: TRBJ2-1
DNA: TGTGCCAGCAGCTTAAGCGGCGAGCAGTTCTTC
CDR3: CASSLSGEQFF

D: TRBD1
size: .
V: TRBV28
J: TRBJ2-7
DNA: TGTGCCAGCAGTTTAAACCTCCCTACCACAGGGGACGAGCAGTACTTC
CDR3: CASSLNLPTTGDEQYF

D: .
size: .
V: TRBV29-1
J: TRBJ2-7
DNA: TGCAGCGTGCTCAGCAACTCCTACGAGCAGTACTTC
CDR3: CSVLSNSYEQYF

D: .
size: .
V: TRBV5-1
J: TRBJ2-1
DNA: TGCGCCAGCAGCTTATCACCGACAGCCTACAATGAGCAGTTCTTC
CDR3: CASSLSPTAYNEQFF

D: .
size: few
V: TRBV9
J: TRBJ1-2
DNA: TGTGCCAGCAGCCAGACCGACCTAAATGACTACACCTTC
CDR3: CASSQTDLNDYTF

D: .
size: few
V: TRBV29-1
J: TRBJ2-1
DNA: TGCAGCGTTTACTACAATGAGCAGTTCTTC
CDR3: CSVYYNEQFF

D: TRBD1
size: few
V: TRBV29-1
J: TRBJ2-7
DNA: TGCAGCGCCCAGGGGGTTGCCTCCTACGAGCAGTACTTC
CDR3: CSAQGVASYEQYF

D: .
size: .
V: TRBV5-6
J: TRBJ2-7
DNA: TGTGCCAGCAGCAGTGGGATTTCCTACGAGCAGTACTTC
CDR3: CASSSGISYEQYF

D: .
size: .
V: TRBV30
J: TRBJ1-3
DNA: TGTGCCTGGAGTAAACAGGAGATCTCTGGAAACACCATATATTTT
CDR3: CAWSKQEISGNTIYF

D: TRBD2
size: .
V: TRBV27
J: TRBJ2-7
DNA: TGTGCCAGCAGTTCCCAGAGCGGGAACCCCTCCTACGAGCAGTACTTC
CDR3: CASSSQSGNPSYEQYF

D: .
size: .
V: TRBV14
J: TRBJ1-1
DNA: TGTGCCAGCAGCCAAGTACAGTTCACTGAAGCTTTCTTT
CDR3: CASSQVQFTEAFF

D: .
size: few
V: TRBV7-9
J: TRBJ1-1
DNA: TGTGCCAGCAGCTTAGTGTTGACGAACACTGAAGCTTTCTTT
CDR3: CASSLVLTNTEAFF

D: .
size: .
V: TRBV7-9
J: TRBJ2-7
DNA: TGTGCCAGCAGCTCTTCTAGCGAGCAGTACTTC
CDR3: CASSSSSEQYF

D: .
size: few
V: TRBV29-1
J: TRBJ2-7
DNA: TGCAGCGGTTTGGACGGGGAGCAGTACTTC
CDR3: CSGLDGEQYF

D: TRBD1
size: once
V: TRBV5-1
J: TRBJ2-7
DNA: TGCGCCAGTGGTACAGGGGGCGCGTCCGAGCAGTACTTC
CDR3: CASGTGGASEQYF

D: TRBD1
size: few
V: TRBV29-1
J: TRBJ1-2
DNA: TGCAGCGCTGACAGGGGTATTGGCTACACCTTC
CDR3: CSADRGIGYTF

D: .
size: .
V: TRBV27
J: TRBJ2-3
DNA: TGTGCCAGCAGTCCTCCGAGACTACGCGCAGATACGCAGTATTTT
CDR3: CASSPPRLRADTQYF

D: TRBD1
size: few
V: TRBV7-4
J: TRBJ1-5
DNA: TGTGCCAGCAGCCCTCCTGTCCCGGGACAGGGGGCGCAGCCCCAGCATTTT
CDR3: CASSPPVPGQGAQPQHF